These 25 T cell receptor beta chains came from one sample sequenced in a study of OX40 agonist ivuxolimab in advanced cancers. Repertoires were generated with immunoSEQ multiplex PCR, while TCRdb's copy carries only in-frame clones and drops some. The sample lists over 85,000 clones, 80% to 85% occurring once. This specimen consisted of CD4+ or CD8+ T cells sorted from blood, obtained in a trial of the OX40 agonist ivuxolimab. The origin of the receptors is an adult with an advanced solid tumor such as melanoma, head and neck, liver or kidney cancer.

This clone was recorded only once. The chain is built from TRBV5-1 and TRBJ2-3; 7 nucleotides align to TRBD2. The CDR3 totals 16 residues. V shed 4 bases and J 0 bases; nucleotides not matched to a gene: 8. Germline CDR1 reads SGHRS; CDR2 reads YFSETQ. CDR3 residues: CASSQKPSGSTDTQYF. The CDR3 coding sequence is TGCGCCAGCAGCCAAAAGCCTAGCGGAAGCACAGATACGCAGTATTTT.

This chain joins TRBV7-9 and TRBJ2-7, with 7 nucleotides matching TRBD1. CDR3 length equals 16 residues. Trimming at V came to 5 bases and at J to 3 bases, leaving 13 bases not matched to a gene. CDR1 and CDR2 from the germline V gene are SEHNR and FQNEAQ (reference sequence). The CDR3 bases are TGTGCCAGCAGCCCCCAACCGGGACAGAATGACTACGAGCAGTACGTC. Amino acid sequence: CASSPQPGQNDYEQYV.

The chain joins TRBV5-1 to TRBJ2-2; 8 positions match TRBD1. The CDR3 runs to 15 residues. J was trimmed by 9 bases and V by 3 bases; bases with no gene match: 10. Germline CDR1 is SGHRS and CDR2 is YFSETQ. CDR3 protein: CASSSGQGTLRELFF. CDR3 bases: TGCGCCAGCAGCTCAGGACAGGGTACCCTCCGGGAGCTGTTTTTT.

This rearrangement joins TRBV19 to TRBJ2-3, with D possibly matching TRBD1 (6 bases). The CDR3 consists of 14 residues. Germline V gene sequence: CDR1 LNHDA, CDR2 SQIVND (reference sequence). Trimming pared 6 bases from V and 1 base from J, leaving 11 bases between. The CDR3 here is CASRLTGGTDTQYF. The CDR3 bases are TGTGCCAGTAGGCTGACAGGAGGCACAGATACGCAGTATTTT.

Written as DNA, the CDR3 is TGTGCCAGCAGTCCCCTTAGACTAGACGGGAATTCACCCCTCCACTTT. It specifies CASSPLRLDGNSPLHF. V and J are TRBV27 and TRBJ1-6; D uncertain. CDR1 and CDR2 from the germline V gene are MNHEY and SMNVEV (reference sequence). There are 16 residues in the CDR3. The V gene lost 5 bases and the J gene lost 7 bases, with 18 bases spanning the gap.

The CDR3 region is CASSSQRGLLQETQYF. CDR3 nucleotides: TGTGCCAGCAGCTCCCAGCGGGGCCTCCTCCAAGAGACCCAGTACTTC. The V gene is TRBV7-2, the J gene TRBJ2-5; TRBD2 matches 7 bases. The CDR3 spans 16 residues. From germline, CDR1 is SGHTA and CDR2 FQGNSA. With 4 bases clipped from V and 1 base from J, the junction kept 9 bases outside the gene matches.

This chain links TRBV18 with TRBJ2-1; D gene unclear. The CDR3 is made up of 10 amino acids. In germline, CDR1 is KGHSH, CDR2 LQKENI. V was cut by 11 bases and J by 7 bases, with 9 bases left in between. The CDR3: CASARNEQFF. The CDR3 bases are TGTGCCTCTGCAAGGAATGAGCAGTTCTTC.

As DNA, the CDR3 is TGTGCCAGCATATTCAGGGCGCTCGGGAATCAGCCCCAGCATTTT. The encoded protein is CASIFRALGNQPQHF. The rearrangement joins TRBV14 to TRBJ1-5; TRBD1 might be the D (5 bases). Germline values: CDR1 SGHDN, CDR2 FVKESK. Trimming took off 7 bases at V and 4 bases at J, with 17 bases between the two ends. The CDR3 is 15 amino acids.

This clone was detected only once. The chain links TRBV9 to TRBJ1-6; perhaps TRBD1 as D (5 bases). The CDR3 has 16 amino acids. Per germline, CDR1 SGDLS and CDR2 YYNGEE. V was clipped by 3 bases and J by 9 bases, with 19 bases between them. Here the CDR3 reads CASSAANRAGGSPLHF. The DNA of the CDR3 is TGTGCCAGCAGCGCAGCTAACCGGGCCGGGGGTTCACCCCTCCACTTT.

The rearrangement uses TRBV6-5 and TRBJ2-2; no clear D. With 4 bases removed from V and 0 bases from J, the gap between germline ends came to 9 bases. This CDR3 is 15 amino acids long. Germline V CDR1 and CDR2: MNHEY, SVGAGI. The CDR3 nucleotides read TGTGCCAGCAGTTTGAGGAACACGAACACCGGGGAGCTGTTTTTT. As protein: CASSLRNTNTGELFF.

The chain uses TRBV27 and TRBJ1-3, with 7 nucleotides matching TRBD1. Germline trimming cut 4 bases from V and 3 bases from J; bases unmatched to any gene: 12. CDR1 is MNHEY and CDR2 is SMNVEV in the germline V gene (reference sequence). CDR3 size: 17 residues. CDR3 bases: TGTGCCAGCAGTTCCCGAATGACAGGGATCCTTGGAAACACCATATATTTT. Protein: CASSSRMTGILGNTIYF.

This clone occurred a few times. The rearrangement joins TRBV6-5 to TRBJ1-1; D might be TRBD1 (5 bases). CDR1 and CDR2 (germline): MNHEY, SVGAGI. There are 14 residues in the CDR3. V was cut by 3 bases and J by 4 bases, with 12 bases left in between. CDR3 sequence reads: CASSYFRQGTEAFF. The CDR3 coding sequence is TGTGCCAGCAGTTATTTTCGGCAGGGCACTGAAGCTTTCTTT.

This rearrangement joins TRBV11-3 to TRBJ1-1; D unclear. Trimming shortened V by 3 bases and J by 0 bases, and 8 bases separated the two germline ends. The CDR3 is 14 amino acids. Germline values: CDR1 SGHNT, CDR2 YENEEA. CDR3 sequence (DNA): TGTGCCAGCAGCTTTAGAGACTTGAACACTGAAGCTTTCTTT. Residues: CASSFRDLNTEAFF.

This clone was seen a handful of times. In DNA form, the CDR3 reads TGTGCCAGCAGTGAAAGAATGTGGGAGACCCAGTACTTC. Protein: CASSERMWETQYF. The chain is built from TRBV2 and TRBJ2-5; D is unclear. Trimming shortened V by 2 bases and J by 5 bases, and 9 bases separated the two germline ends. This CDR3 spans 13 amino acids. The germline V gene encodes CDR1 SNHLY and CDR2 FYNNEI.

The CDR3 region is CASSPQDSNQPQHF. As DNA, the CDR3 is TGTGCCAGCAGCCCCCAGGATAGCAATCAGCCCCAGCATTTT. This sequence joins TRBV7-9 and TRBJ1-5; D remains unclear. Trimming took 5 bases from V and 0 from J, leaving 8 bases between them. The germline gives CDR1 SEHNR, CDR2 FQNEAQ (reference sequence). The CDR3 has 14 amino acids.

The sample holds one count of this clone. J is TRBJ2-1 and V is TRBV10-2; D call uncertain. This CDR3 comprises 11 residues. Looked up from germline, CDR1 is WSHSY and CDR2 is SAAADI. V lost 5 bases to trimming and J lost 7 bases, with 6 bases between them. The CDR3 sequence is CASSRANEQFF. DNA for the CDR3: TGCGCCAGCAGTCGAGCAAATGAGCAGTTCTTC.

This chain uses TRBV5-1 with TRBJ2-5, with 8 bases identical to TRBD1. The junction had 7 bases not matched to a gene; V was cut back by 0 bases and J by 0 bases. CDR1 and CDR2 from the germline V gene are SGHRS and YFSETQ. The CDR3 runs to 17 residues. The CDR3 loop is CASSLEATGAYQETQYF. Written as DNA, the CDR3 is TGCGCCAGCAGCTTGGAGGCGACAGGGGCGTACCAAGAGACCCAGTACTTC. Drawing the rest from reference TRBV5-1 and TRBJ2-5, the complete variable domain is KAGVTQTPRYLIKTRGQQVTLSCSPISGHRSVSWYQQTPGQGLQFLFEYFSETQRNKGNFPGRFSGRQFSNSRSEMNVSTLELGDSALYLCASSLEATGAYQETQYFGPGTRLLVL.

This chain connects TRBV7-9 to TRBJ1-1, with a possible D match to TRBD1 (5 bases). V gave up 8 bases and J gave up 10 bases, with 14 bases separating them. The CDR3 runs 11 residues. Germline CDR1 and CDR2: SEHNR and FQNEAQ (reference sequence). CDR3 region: CASLGGGVAFF. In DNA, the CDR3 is TGTGCCAGCCTTGGTGGGGGGGTAGCTTTCTTT.

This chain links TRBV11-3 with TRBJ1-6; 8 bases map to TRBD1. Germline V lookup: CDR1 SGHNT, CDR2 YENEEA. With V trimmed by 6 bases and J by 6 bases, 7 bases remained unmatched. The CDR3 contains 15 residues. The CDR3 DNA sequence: TGTGCCAGCAGAAGCGACAGGGGAGGTAATTCACCCCTCCACTTT. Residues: CASRSDRGGNSPLHF.

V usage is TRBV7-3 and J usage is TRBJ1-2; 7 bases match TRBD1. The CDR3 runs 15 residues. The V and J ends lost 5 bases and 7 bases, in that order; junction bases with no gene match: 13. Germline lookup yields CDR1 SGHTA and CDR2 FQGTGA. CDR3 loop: CASSAMEGQSSGYTF. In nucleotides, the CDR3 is TGTGCCAGCAGCGCAATGGAGGGACAGTCGTCTGGCTACACCTTC.

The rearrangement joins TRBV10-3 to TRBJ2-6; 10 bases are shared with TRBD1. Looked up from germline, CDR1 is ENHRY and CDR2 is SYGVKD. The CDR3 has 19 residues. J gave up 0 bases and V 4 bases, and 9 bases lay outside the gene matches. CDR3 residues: CAISGGTGAPPSGANVLTF. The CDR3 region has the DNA TGTGCCATCAGTGGGGGGACAGGGGCCCCCCCCTCTGGGGCCAACGTCCTGACTTTC.

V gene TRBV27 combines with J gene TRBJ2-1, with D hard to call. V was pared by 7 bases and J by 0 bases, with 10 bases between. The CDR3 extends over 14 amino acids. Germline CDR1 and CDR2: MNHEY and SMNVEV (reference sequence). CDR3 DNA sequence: TGTGCCAGCACGAAAGACACCTCCTACAATGAGCAGTTCTTC. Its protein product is CASTKDTSYNEQFF.

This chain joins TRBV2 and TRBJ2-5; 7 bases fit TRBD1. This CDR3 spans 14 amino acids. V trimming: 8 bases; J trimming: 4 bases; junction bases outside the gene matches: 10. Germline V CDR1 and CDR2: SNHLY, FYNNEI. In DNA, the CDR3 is TGTGCCAGCGGGGGCAGGGGGTTCCGAGAGACCCAGTACTTC. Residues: CASGGRGFRETQYF. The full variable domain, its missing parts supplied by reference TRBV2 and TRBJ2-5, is EPEVTQTPSHQVTQMGQEVILRCVPISNHLYFYWYRQILGQKVEFLVSFYNNEISEKSEIFDDQFSVERPDGSNFTLKIRSTKLEDSAMYFCASGGRGFRETQYFGPGTRLLVL.

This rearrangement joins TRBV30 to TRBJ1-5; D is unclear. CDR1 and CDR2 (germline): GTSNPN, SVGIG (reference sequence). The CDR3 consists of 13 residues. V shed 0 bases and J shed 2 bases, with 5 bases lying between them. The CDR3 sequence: CAWSVSRNQPQHF. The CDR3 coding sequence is TGTGCCTGGAGTGTCTCTCGCAATCAGCCCCAGCATTTT.

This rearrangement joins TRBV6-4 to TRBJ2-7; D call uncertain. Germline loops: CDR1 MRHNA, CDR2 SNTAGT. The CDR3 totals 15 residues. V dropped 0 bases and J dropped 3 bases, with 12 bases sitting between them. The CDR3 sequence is CASSDSKQDFYEQYV. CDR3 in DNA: TGTGCCAGCAGTGACTCGAAGCAGGATTTCTACGAGCAGTACGTC.